The text below deals with one TCR beta chain. This clonotype was seen a handful of times. Its antigen is currently not known. Base qualities are missing; no much larger clone stands one base away. Measured from the cysteine to the phenylalanine, the CDR3 is 12 residues long. Just the 36-base CDR3 DNA is kept, in frame starting at base 1. V sheds 8 bases and J sheds 7 bases, leaving 12 bases between their ends. The CDR1 and CDR2 encoded by the germline V gene (reference sequence) are SEHNR and FQNEAQ. In the paper's terms, the time point label means: sample taken at primary tumor resection. Without any cell sorting, TCR sequencing was performed on whole RNA extracted either from tumor and nontumor lung tissue or from cryopreserved PBMC samples. Samples were obtained from roughly 72 patients with early-stage, untreated non-small cell lung cancer from the lung TRACERx cohort. Only patients with enough RNA available from two or more tumor regions were chosen for TCR sequencing.

The library was prepared using 5' RACE. The sequencing machine was a NextSeq 500. The TCR library protocol attached a unique molecular identifier to each TCR cDNA molecule to allow correction of PCR and sequencing errors. Per the source publication's procedure: TCR identification, UMI-based error correction and CDR3 extraction were all carried out with Decombinator tools. Expanded TCRs were defined as those above a frequency of 2 per 1,000, corresponding to the top 1% of the tumor frequency distribution. Renyi diversity was calculated using the R vegan package after each repertoire was subsampled 100 times to 5,000 TCRs. CDR3 similarity networks were constructed using string-kernel similarity of amino acid triplets, with links drawn between CDR3s whose pairwise similarity was above 0.82. Clones were called with MiXCR by TCRdb after fastp trimmed the public reads at Q25, and only in-frame beta chains were retained. Rows are unified per CDR3 protein, each entry keeping the most common DNA and genes. The V and J calls and clone size are TCRdb's, not the authors'. The sample table contains tens of thousands of distinct CDR3 sequences; only one count was recorded for roughly 4.5% of them. About 37% of the sample comes from the top ten.

This sample stems from a study of spatial heterogeneity in lung cancer (dated by TCRdb to between 2018 and 2021). In terms of the full investigation: Beta-chain transcripts were consistently detected in greater numbers than alpha-chain transcripts, which likely reflects a higher abundance of beta-chain transcripts. In the raw uncorrected reads, each unique combination of TCR and UMI appeared more than ten times on average. In non-small cell lung cancer, the study quantitatively compared TCR alpha and beta repertoires across several tumor regions, matched nontumor lung, and blood. The study linked features of the TCR repertoire to counts of nonsynonymous mutations, which were determined by whole-exome sequencing of tumor tissue. Both alpha and beta chains were TCR-sequenced in samples taken at surgery, namely 220 tumor regions, 62 to 65 matched nontumor lung samples and a few dozen PBMC samples. Here is what the overall study found, with its caveats: Ubiquitous expanded tumor TCRs were detected in blood more often at tumor resection than at routine follow-up. Confirming at a functional level the hypothesis that regional TCRs recognize regional mutations was considered to require additional single-cell paired TCR alpha and beta sequencing.

The V and J genes are TRBV7-9 and TRBJ2-1, and TRBD2 may be the D gene, going by 6 matching bases. Sequencing used PBMCs, obtained at surgery. The source is a male donor with early-stage non-small cell lung cancer. The CDR3 protein sequence reads: CASRGGGNEQFF. The DNA sequence is TGTGCCAGCCGGGGAGGTGGGAATGAGCAGTTCTTC.